The source of this T cell receptor (beta chain) is a study of beta chain features in type 1 diabetes. Study-wide results and limits: Diminished insertions and augmented deletions at VDJ junctions characterized type 1 diabetes patients. All four CD4+ subsets from Type 1 diabetes patients carried moderately but significantly shorter TCRB CDR3s. For TCRB rearrangement, an influence of HLA type remained unresolved here.

As for this clone: No antigen is known for it.

CDR1 is SNHLY, CDR2 FYNNEI, per germline. CDR3 size: 13 residues. The trim removed 2 bases at V and 7 bases at J, leaving 4 bases unmatched. Every bit of the isolated RNA underwent reverse transcription, so sequencing read expressed TCRB transcripts. The protocol was immunoSEQ multiplex PCR, while the TCRdb copy is restricted to in-frame clones and leaves out a portion. The table lists some 250,000 clones, about 11% of them singletons. This TCR was recovered from a man aged 25 to 40 with type 1 diabetes. The gene calls are TRBV2 and TRBJ1-1; TRBD1 matches at 7 bases. Sequenced: naive CD4+ T cells from blood. In DNA form, the CDR3 reads TGTGCCAGCAGTGAATACCGGGACAGTGAAGCTTTCTTT. It is translated as CASSEYRDSEAFF.